The 16 T cell receptor beta chains reported below all come from one sample, sequenced in a study of blood T cell repertoires in COVID-19. Method: immunoSEQ multiplex PCR; TCRdb's copy keeps in-frame clones and lacks some. The sample lists about 53,000 clones, 65% to 80% occurring once. Sequences were obtained from peripheral blood. The receptors come from a man aged 70-80 years with active or convalescent COVID-19.

V is TRBV19 and J is TRBJ2-6; possible D gene TRBD2, 5 bases. The CDR3 contains 15 residues. The germline gives CDR1 LNHDA, CDR2 SQIVND (reference sequence). With 5 bases removed from V and 0 bases from J, the gap between germline ends came to 8 bases. CDR3: CASSQTNSGANVLTF. The CDR3 region has the DNA TGTGCCAGTAGTCAGACTAACTCTGGGGCCAACGTCCTGACTTTC.

The chain carries TRBV7-3 and TRBJ2-6; D might be TRBD1 (5 bases). The CDR3 has 18 residues. Germline V CDR1 and CDR2: SGHTA, FQGTGA. V gave up 0 bases and J gave up 0 bases, with 12 bases separating them. CDR3 sequence reads: CASSLTAQVFSGANVLTF. DNA of the CDR3: TGTGCCAGCAGCTTAACGGCACAGGTCTTCTCTGGGGCCAACGTCCTGACTTTC. The whole variable domain, remainder taken from reference TRBV7-3 and TRBJ2-6, is GAGVSQTPSNKVTEKGKYVELRCDPISGHTALYWYRQSLGQGPEFLIYFQGTGAADDSGLPNDRFFAVRPEGSVSTLKIQRTERGDSAVYLCASSLTAQVFSGANVLTFGAGSRLTVL.

The J gene is TRBJ2-2, the V gene TRBV7-3; TRBD2 matches 8 bases. The V gene's germline CDR1 is SGHTA and CDR2 FQGTGA. The CDR3 contains 16 residues. V trimming: 2 bases; J trimming: 0 bases; junction bases outside the gene matches: 2. As DNA, the CDR3 is TGTGCCAGCAGCTTATTGGGACTAGCGAACACCGGGGAGCTGTTTTTT. This translates into CASSLLGLANTGELFF.

This chain links TRBV10-3 with TRBJ1-6; D may be TRBD1 (5 bases). The CDR3 sequence is 14 residues long. Between the trimmed V and J ends, which lost 9 bases and 10 bases, there was a span of 19 bases. Germline loops: CDR1 ENHRY, CDR2 SYGVKD. Here the CDR3 reads CAITRGGEYSPLHF. As DNA, the CDR3 is TGTGCCATTACCCGAGGAGGGGAGTACTCACCCCTCCACTTT.

The chain has TRBV7-8 and TRBJ1-4; TRBD1 aligns across 11 bases. Germline CDR1 and CDR2: SGHVS and FQNEAQ. The V and J ends lost 3 bases and 5 bases, in that order; junction bases with no gene match: 5. There are 16 residues in the CDR3. The CDR3 loop reads CASSFGQGASNEKLFF. CDR3 nucleotides: TGTGCCAGCAGCTTCGGACAGGGGGCGTCAAATGAAAAACTGTTTTTT.

The rearrangement links TRBV19 to TRBJ1-2; tentatively, D is TRBD1 (6 bases). CDR3 length: 15 amino acids. Germline CDR1 and CDR2: LNHDA and SQIVND (reference sequence). With 4 bases removed from V and 3 bases from J, the gap between germline ends came to 15 bases. Here the CDR3 DNA reads TGTGCCAGTAGTACCCCGGCAGGGGTTGACTATGGCTACACCTTC. It codes for CASSTPAGVDYGYTF.

The chain is built from TRBV2 and TRBJ1-1; no clear D gene. The CDR3 has 15 amino acids. Deletions cut 4 bases from V and 0 bases from J, with 12 bases between. Germline V gene data show CDR1 as SNHLY and CDR2 as FYNNEI. This CDR3 reads CASSGALRVNTEAFF. The CDR3 coding sequence is TGTGCCAGCAGTGGGGCTTTGAGGGTGAACACTGAAGCTTTCTTT.

This clone appeared a single time. V is TRBV28 and J is TRBJ2-3, with 8 positions matching TRBD2. The CDR3 contains 15 residues. V was pared by 3 bases and J by 0 bases, with 2 bases of the junction left unmatched. CDR1 and CDR2 from the germline V gene are MDHEN and SYDVKM. CDR3 sequence (DNA): TGTGCCAGCAGTTTGGCGGGGGGAAGCACAGATACGCAGTATTTT. Encoded protein: CASSLAGGSTDTQYF.

This clone was recorded only once. V is TRBV6-6 and J is TRBJ1-6, with D possibly being TRBD1 (5 bases). Trimming took 2 bases from V and 10 from J, leaving 15 bases between them. Germline CDR1 reads MNHNY; CDR2 reads SVGAGI (reference sequence). The CDR3 has 15 amino acids. The DNA for the CDR3 is TGTGCCAGCAGTTACGGGACTAATTTGAGATCACCCCTCCACTTT. Residues: CASSYGTNLRSPLHF.

This clone was seen a handful of times. The chain recombines TRBV19 with TRBJ2-7, with D maybe TRBD1 (5 bases). The CDR3 sequence is 16 residues long. V was pared by 7 bases and J by 4 bases, with 23 bases between. Germline-derived CDR1 and CDR2 are LNHDA and SQIVND (reference sequence). CDR3 region: CASKVSGNSPSYEQYF. CDR3 sequence (DNA): TGTGCCAGTAAGGTCTCAGGGAATTCCCCTAGTTACGAGCAGTACTTC.

This chain connects TRBV2 to TRBJ2-7; D might be TRBD1 (5 bases). This CDR3 spans 15 amino acids. V was shortened by 0 bases and J by 2 bases, with 11 bases between the two germline ends. Germline lookup yields CDR1 SNHLY and CDR2 FYNNEI. The CDR3 here is CASSEALTGAYEQYF. CDR3 in DNA: TGTGCCAGCAGTGAAGCGCTTACAGGCGCCTACGAGCAGTACTTC.

The chain is built from TRBV14 and TRBJ1-4, with D possibly being TRBD1 (6 bases). CDR3 length: 18 amino acids. CDR1 is SGHDN, CDR2 FVKESK, per germline. V shed 0 bases and J shed 0 bases, with 14 bases lying between them. CDR3 region: CASSQDRGGPATNEKLFF. The CDR3, as DNA: TGTGCCAGCAGCCAAGATCGCGGGGGCCCTGCAACTAATGAAAAACTGTTTTTT.

This clone was seen once. This chain links TRBV12-3 or TRBV12-4 with TRBJ2-1, with 8 bases that match TRBD1. The CDR3 consists of 13 residues. V dropped 5 bases and J dropped 12; count of bases not matched to a gene: 9. CDR3 sequence reads: CASSTQGASVQFF. The CDR3 DNA reads TGTGCCAGCAGTACCCAGGGGGCCTCGGTGCAGTTCTTC.

The chain links TRBV3-1 (or the pseudogene TRBV3-2) to TRBJ1-2, with D unclear. Germline CDR1 LGHDT, CDR2 YNNKEL (reference sequence). With 0 bases removed from V and 7 bases from J, the gap between germline ends came to 18 bases. The CDR3 runs 16 residues. The CDR3 nucleotides are TGTGCCAGCAGCCAAGATCCCCTCATCCGGGAAGCTGGCTACACCTTC. Residues: CASSQDPLIREAGYTF.

V and J are TRBV4-3 and TRBJ1-1; 8 nucleotides line up with TRBD1. CDR1 and CDR2 from the germline V gene are LGHNA and YSLEER. The V segment lost 0 bases and the J segment 4 bases; nucleotides outside the gene matches: 7. The CDR3 totals 16 residues. In nucleotides, the CDR3 is TGCGCCAGCAGCCAAGATCTAGCAGGGGGCTTCACTGAAGCTTTCTTT. This sequence encodes CASSQDLAGGFTEAFF.

The chain couples TRBV27 to TRBJ2-7; D possibly corresponds to TRBD1 (6 bases). Trimming pared 6 bases from V and 4 bases from J, leaving 10 bases between. This CDR3 has 12 amino acids. Looked up from germline, CDR1 is MNHEY and CDR2 is SMNVEV (reference sequence). The CDR3 DNA follows: TGTGCCAGCAGCCAGACAGGTTACGAGCAGTACTTC. Its translation: CASSQTGYEQYF.